This T cell receptor beta chain was found in a study of regulatory T cells in long-lasting Graves disease. Library construction for TCR beta used iRepertoire HTBI primers and Arm-PCR of CDR3 regions. TCRdb used MiXCR to reprocess the multiplex PCR reads, holding one entry per CDR3 protein. The repertoire has a few hundred thousand distinct CDR3 sequences, 16% of them found once; the top ten carry roughly 30%. Many counts were recorded for this clonotype. As yet, its antigen is unknown. Time point: newly diagnosed GD, antithyroid drugs for less than 3 months. Extracted PBMC RNA gave rise to the TCR library. Germline CDR1 is KGHSH and CDR2 is LQKENI. The CDR3 is 13 residues long. Trimming removed 3 bases from V and 9 bases from J, with 12 bases in between. Study-level findings and limits: Persistent disease preferred TRBV28, TRBJ1-2 and TRBJ2-5.

The same sample was also used in a study of T cells in Graves' hyperthyroidism and ophthalmopathy. That study adds: Clinical symptoms, serum thyroxine and TRAb, thyroid ultrasound and orbital computed tomography were used for the diagnoses.

This clonotype was sampled from a man aged 40-55 years with Graves disease. The chain joins TRBV18 to TRBJ2-1; D unclear. The sequencing here drew on peripheral blood mononuclear cells (PBMCs), taken at new diagnosis, from a patient treated with antithyroid drugs. DNA for the CDR3: TGTGCCAGCTCACCCTGCCGTCGTTGTGAGCAGTTCTTC. Encoded protein: CASSPCRRCEQFF.